The rows below give T cell receptor beta chains drawn from one sample of a study of T cell repertoires in cytomegalovirus infection. TCRdb fed the reads into MiXCR, producing one record per CDR3 protein. The sample holds about 400,000 distinct CDR3 sequences, over 15% seen once. Material for sequencing was PBMCs. All receptors come from a human donor in good health (CMV status not recorded). Some clones in this sample may be carry-over from other donors' samples. Both conserved end residues are part of each CDR3. A D gene is named only where the DNA matches it firmly. Expanded clones get a size class; other rows say once, few or many, or leave the size out.

abundance	v_gene	d_gene	j_gene	CDR3nt	CDR3aa
few	TRBV6-6	-	TRBJ1-5	TGTGCCAGCAGGCGGACGGGGATTCAGCCCCAGCATTTT	CASRRTGIQPQHF
many	TRBV7-2	-	TRBJ1-5	TGTGCCAGCAGTCAAGTAAAAGGCAATCAGCCCCAGCATTTT	CASSQVKGNQPQHF
-	TRBV5-6	TRBD1	TRBJ2-7	TGTGCCAGCAGCTCCCTGGGACAGGGTTACTACGAGCAGTACTTC	CASSSLGQGYYEQYF
-	TRBV11-3	-	TRBJ2-2	TGTGCCAGCAGCCCGTCCCAGGGGTTCGCCGGGGAGCTGTTTTTT	CASSPSQGFAGELFF
many	TRBV7-9	-	TRBJ2-6	TGTGCCAGCAGGGCCTCTGGGGCCAACGTCCTGACTTTC	CASRASGANVLTF
-	TRBV11-3	-	TRBJ2-5	TGTGCCAGCAGCTTAGGGCGGACAGACCAAGAGACCCAGTACTTC	CASSLGRTDQETQYF
-	TRBV12-5	TRBD2	TRBJ2-7	TGTGCTAGTGGTTCACTAGCGGGAGGGGAGCAGTACTTC	CASGSLAGGEQYF
many	TRBV7-2	TRBD2	TRBJ2-5	TGTGCCAGCAGCTTAGCGCTCCGCGGGAGCTCAGAGACCCAGTACTTC	CASSLALRGSSETQYF
few	TRBV20-1	TRBD1	TRBJ2-7	TGCAGTGCTAGAGGGCAACGTGGGGGACAGGTGATTTACGAGCAGTACTTC	CSARGQRGGQVIYEQYF
few	TRBV7-2	-	TRBJ2-3	TGTGCCAGCAGCTTAAATACCCCTAGGGGGGCAGATACGCAGTATTTT	CASSLNTPRGADTQYF
-	TRBV15	TRBD1	TRBJ1-1	TGTGCCACCAGCAGGAACAGGGGAAATCTTGAAGCTTTCTTT	CATSRNRGNLEAFF
-	TRBV6-2/TRBV6-3	TRBD1	TRBJ2-4	TGTGCCAGCAGTCCCGGGACAGGGAACAGTGGCAAAAACATTCAGTACTTC	CASSPGTGNSGKNIQYF
-	TRBV19	-	TRBJ2-7	TGTGCCAGTAGTCTAGGTGGGACTTCTCGCGAGCAGTACTTC	CASSLGGTSREQYF
many	TRBV12-3/TRBV12-4	-	TRBJ1-6	TGTGCCAGCGGTAGAGACAGGTTAAATTCACCCCTCCACTTT	CASGRDRLNSPLHF
-	TRBV12-3/TRBV12-4	TRBD1	TRBJ1-6	TGTGCCAGCACCCCGGGGACAGGGAATTCACCCCTCCACTTT	CASTPGTGNSPLHF
few	TRBV20-1	-	TRBJ2-5	TGCAGTGCTAGAACAGGGAGAGAGACCCAGTACTTC	CSARTGRETQYF
many	TRBV7-2	-	TRBJ1-2	TGTGCCAGCAGCCCGGACAGTAGTAACTATGGCTACACCTTC	CASSPDSSNYGYTF